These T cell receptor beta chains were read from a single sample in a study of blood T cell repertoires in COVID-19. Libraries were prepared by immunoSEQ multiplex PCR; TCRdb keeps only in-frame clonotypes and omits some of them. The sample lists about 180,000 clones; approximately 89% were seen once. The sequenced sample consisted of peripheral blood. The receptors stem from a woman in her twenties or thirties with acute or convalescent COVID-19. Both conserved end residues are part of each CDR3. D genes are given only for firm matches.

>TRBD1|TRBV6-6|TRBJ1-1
TGTGCCTCTTCCATGGGGGACAGGGCAACATTCTTT
CASSMGDRATFF
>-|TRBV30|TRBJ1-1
TGTGCCTGGAGATCAGGATTCACTGAAGCTTTCTTT
CAWRSGFTEAFF
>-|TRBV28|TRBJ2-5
TGTGCCAGCACCTCCGGTGAGACCCAGTACTTC
CASTSGETQYF
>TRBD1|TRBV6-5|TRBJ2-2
TGTGCCAGCAGAAGACAGGGAAACACCGGGGAGCTGTTTTTT
CASRRQGNTGELFF
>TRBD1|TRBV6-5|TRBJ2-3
TGTGCCAGCACGGGACAGGGGTCAGATACGCAGTATTTT
CASTGQGSDTQYF
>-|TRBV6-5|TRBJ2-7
TGTGCCAGCGGGCCGGGGGTTGGGCCCTACGAGCAGTACTTC
CASGPGVGPYEQYF
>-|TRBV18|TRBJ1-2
TGTGCCAGCTCACCACCTTCAGGACTGCCTCGGGACTACACCTTC
CASSPPSGLPRDYTF
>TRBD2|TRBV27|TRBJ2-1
TGTGCCAGCAGTTCTTATGCGGGAGGGCCTATGGTTGAGCAGTTCTTC
CASSSYAGGPMVEQFF
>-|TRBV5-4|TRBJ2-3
TGTGCCAGCAGCTTTCATCAAGAGGATACGCAGTATTTT
CASSFHQEDTQYF
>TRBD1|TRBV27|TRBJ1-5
TGTGCCAGCAGTTTGACAGGGCATCAGCCCCAGCATTTT
CASSLTGHQPQHF